Listed below are T cell receptor beta chains from one sample, sequenced in a study of blood T cell repertoires in COVID-19. This table comes from immunoSEQ multiplex PCR, and its TCRdb copy is limited to in-frame clones, with some not included. This sample carries approximately 290,000 clones, approximately 90% of them seen once, and the ten largest clones take 2.2%. The sample was peripheral blood. The receptors stem from a woman aged 30 to 39 with COVID-19, enrolled during active disease. Both conserved end residues are part of each CDR3. The order of the fields is D gene, V gene, J gene, clone size, CDR3 DNA, CDR3 protein. D genes are given only for firm matches. Not every row has a clone size; where given, it reads once, few, many or a size class.

>TRBD1|TRBV3-1/TRBV3-2|TRBJ2-7|NA
TGTGCCAGCACCCGCGGGACAGGGGAGGCCGAGCAGTACTTC
CASTRGTGEAEQYF
>TRBD2|TRBV4-2|TRBJ2-6|NA
TGTGCCAGCAGCCAAGATATAATTCAGCTAGCGGGAGCTGGGGCCAACGTCCTGACTTTC
CASSQDIIQLAGAGANVLTF
>NA|TRBV2|TRBJ1-2|NA
TGTGCCAGCAGCCCAGGGGCCTCCTACTCTAACTATGGCTACACCTTC
CASSPGASYSNYGYTF
>NA|TRBV29-1|TRBJ1-1|NA
TGCAGCGTTGAACAGGGTATGAACACTGAAGCTTTCTTT
CSVEQGMNTEAFF
>TRBD2|TRBV5-1|TRBJ2-3|NA
TGCGCCAGCAGCTTGAATACGGGAGGACCAGATACGCAGTATTTT
CASSLNTGGPDTQYF
>TRBD1|TRBV12-3/TRBV12-4|TRBJ2-7|few
TGTGCCAGCAGCGGACAGGGCACCTACGAGCAGTACTTC
CASSGQGTYEQYF
>TRBD2|TRBV19|TRBJ2-1|NA
TGTGCCAGTAGTATAGCTCCGGGAGGGCCACTAAAGGATGAGCAGTTCTTC
CASSIAPGGPLKDEQFF
>NA|TRBV5-1|TRBJ2-2|NA
TGCGCCAGCAGCTTGGCCACTAGTCTCGCCGGGGAGCTGTTTTTT
CASSLATSLAGELFF
>TRBD2|TRBV24-1|TRBJ2-5|NA
TGTGCCACCAGTGATTTAAGGACTAGGGAAGAGACCCAGTACTTC
CATSDLRTREETQYF
>NA|TRBV7-2|TRBJ2-7|NA
TGTGCCAGCAGCTTACAGATAACAGGGCTCGGGTCCCACTACGAGCAGTACTTC
CASSLQITGLGSHYEQYF
>TRBD1|TRBV5-4|TRBJ2-7|few
TGTGCCAGCAGCTCCCGACAGGGTCTTACCTACGAGCAGTACTTC
CASSSRQGLTYEQYF
>TRBD2|TRBV5-1|TRBJ2-2|NA
TGCGCCAGCAGCTTTGGACTAGCGAACACCGGGGAGCTGTTTTTT
CASSFGLANTGELFF
>NA|TRBV9|TRBJ2-1|NA
TGTGCCAGCAGCGCCCCCCCGGGACTGATCTACAATGAGCAGTTCTTC
CASSAPPGLIYNEQFF
>NA|TRBV10-3|TRBJ2-7|NA
TGTGCCATCAGTGAGGCGGGACAGATGTACGAGCAGTACTTC
CAISEAGQMYEQYF
>TRBD2|TRBV5-6|TRBJ2-1|NA
TGTGCCAGCAGCTTGGTTACTAGCGGGAGCAATGAGCAGTTCTTC
CASSLVTSGSNEQFF
>TRBD1|TRBV6-1|TRBJ1-2|NA
TGTGCCAGCAGTGATTCGGGACAGAACTATGGCTACACCTTC
CASSDSGQNYGYTF
>NA|TRBV6-6|TRBJ1-5|NA
TGTGCCAGCAGAGCGGACGGAGGATACTATCAGCCCCAGCATTTT
CASRADGGYYQPQHF
>NA|TRBV6-1|TRBJ1-1|NA
TGTGCCAGCAGTGAAGCTGGGGCCACTGAAGCTTTCTTT
CASSEAGATEAFF
>NA|TRBV15|TRBJ1-4|NA
TGTGCCACCAGCAGAGGAGCTGTGGCTAATGAAAAACTGTTTTTT
CATSRGAVANEKLFF
>TRBD1|TRBV10-3|TRBJ1-2|NA
TGTGCCATCAGTGACCTAACAGGGGACGGCTACACCTTC
CAISDLTGDGYTF
>NA|TRBV6-5|TRBJ2-6|NA
TGTGCCAGCAGTTACTCCCGGGGAACAGGGGCCAACGTCCTGACTTTC
CASSYSRGTGANVLTF
>NA|TRBV12-5|TRBJ2-2|NA
TGTGCTAGTGGTTTGGTACAACCATCCACCGGGGAGCTGTTTTTT
CASGLVQPSTGELFF
>TRBD1|TRBV14|TRBJ1-1|NA
TGTGCCAGCAGCCAAGGGCTGGTACAGGGGAGCACTGAAGCTTTCTTT
CASSQGLVQGSTEAFF
>TRBD1|TRBV5-1|TRBJ1-4|NA
TGCGCCAGCAGACCGGGATCAGGGACAGGGGGTGAAAAACTGTTTTTT
CASRPGSGTGGEKLFF
>TRBD1|TRBV4-1|TRBJ1-5|once
TGCGCCAGCAGCCAACCCGGACAGGCGATCAATCAGCCCCAGCATTTT
CASSQPGQAINQPQHF
>NA|TRBV27|TRBJ1-2|NA
TGTGCCAGCAGTACGAGCGCGGAAGGCTATGGCTACACCTTC
CASSTSAEGYGYTF
>NA|TRBV18|TRBJ1-3|NA
TGTGCCAGCTCACCGCAGGGGTCCCGCTCTGGAAACACCATATATTTT
CASSPQGSRSGNTIYF
>NA|TRBV5-1|TRBJ1-1|NA
TGCGCCAGCAGCTTGACAGGAGCTAACACTGAAGCTTTCTTT
CASSLTGANTEAFF
>NA|TRBV6-5|TRBJ2-2|NA
TGTGCCAGCCGCCGGGTGGCGAACACCGGGGAGCTGTTTTTT
CASRRVANTGELFF
>NA|TRBV2|TRBJ1-5|NA
TGTGCCAGCAGTCCCCGGACAACGAGCAATCAGCCCCAGCATTTT
CASSPRTTSNQPQHF
>NA|TRBV3-1/TRBV3-2|TRBJ1-2|NA
TGTGCCAGCAGCCAAGATGAGGGATATGGCTACACCTTC
CASSQDEGYGYTF
>NA|TRBV5-1|TRBJ2-4|NA
TGCGCCAGCAGCTTGGGCCAGGAAAACATTCAGTACTTC
CASSLGQENIQYF
>NA|TRBV2|TRBJ1-1|NA
TGTGCCAGCAGGGAGGGAAGGACTGAAGCTTTCTTT
CASREGRTEAFF
>TRBD1|TRBV5-1|TRBJ1-1|once
TGCGCCAGCAGCTCTCAGGGGGCCGACACTGAAGCTTTCTTT
CASSSQGADTEAFF
>NA|TRBV30|TRBJ1-6|NA
TGTGCCTGGAGGAACAGGTCCCCCTATAATTCACCCCTCCACTTT
CAWRNRSPYNSPLHF
>NA|TRBV24-1|TRBJ1-5|NA
TGTGCCACCAGTGACACAGGGAGCAATCAGCCCCAGCATTTT
CATSDTGSNQPQHF
>TRBD1|TRBV7-2|TRBJ1-5|NA
TGTGCCAGCAGCTTTGACAGGGTTGGTCAGCCCCAGCATTTT
CASSFDRVGQPQHF
>NA|TRBV19|TRBJ2-7|NA
TGTGCCAGTAGTATGGAGGACGAGCAGTACTTC
CASSMEDEQYF